Sequencing of this T cell receptor beta chain was carried out in a study of T cell repertoires in cytomegalovirus infection (dated by TCRdb to the late 2010s). For context, the study as a whole: Because public TCR beta signatures pointed to carriage of CMV infection together with the matching HLA type, the HLA type of each donor mattered for the analysis. Overall study results and their limits: The ex vivo response was dominated by HLA-C-restricted CMV-specific TCR beta clonotypes, which also provided the single most frequent clonotype in two of eight donors. In both this cohort and an independent 352-donor cohort, the cumulative frequency of public TCR beta family members distinguished carriers of CMV infection plus the relevant HLA type.

For sequencing, an Illumina HiSeq 1500 was employed. TCRdb reworked the public reads: Q25 trimming with fastp, MiXCR clone assembly, productive beta chains retained. Rows merge per CDR3 protein into single entries with the most common DNA and genes. For this sample there are about 250,000 distinct CDR3 sequences; roughly an eighth appear just once. Of the sample, about 1.5% is held by the ten largest clones. This clonotype was picked up a small number of times. No cognate antigen has been identified for it. Base qualities are not recorded, but no much larger clone differs from it by a single base. The sample taken for sequencing was PBMCs. The receptor's source is a human donor in good health (CMV status not recorded). Some clones in this sample may be carry-over from other donors' samples.

The CDR3 protein: CASLKLTEGALGGYTF. The nucleotides are TGTGCCAGCCTTAAGCTTACCGAGGGGGCGCTTGGTGGCTACACCTTC. The chain was built from TRBV28 and TRBJ1-2; 7 bases in the junction line up with TRBD1. Reading from cysteine to phenylalanine, the CDR3 counts 16 amino acids. The entry retains the CDR3 DNA only, 48 bases that are in frame from base 1. Trimming removed 8 bases from V and 7 bases from J; the gene matches leave 19 bases unexplained. Reading the germline V gene gives CDR1 MDHEN and CDR2 SYDVKM.